This record concerns one TCR beta chain sequence. The data belong to a study of Ad26.COV2.S vaccination and SARS-CoV-2 variants. TCRdb's table, derived via immunoSEQ multiplex PCR, lists solely in-frame clones and lacks some. The data contain roughly 350,000 clones, around 86% of them singletons. Germline loops: CDR1 DFQATT, CDR2 SNEGSKA (reference sequence). V gave up 3 bases and J gave up 6 bases; unmatched junction bases: 10. The CDR3 runs to 14 residues. Treatment here: over 15 received Ad26.COV2.S at low or high dose, single or two shots; roughly five received placebo; per-sample allocation not given. It was on day 63 after the first vaccine or placebo injection that samples were taken.

Source: peripheral blood, taken in a trial of Ad26.COV2.S vaccine versus placebo. The clonotype comes from a person aged 18-65 years who received the Ad26.COV2.S COVID-19 vaccine or a placebo. The rearrangement joins TRBV20-1 to TRBJ2-7; 8 bases align to TRBD1. CDR3 DNA: TGCAGTGCTAGTCCGGCGGACAGGGTTTTCGAGCAGTACTTC. Protein product: CSASPADRVFEQYF.